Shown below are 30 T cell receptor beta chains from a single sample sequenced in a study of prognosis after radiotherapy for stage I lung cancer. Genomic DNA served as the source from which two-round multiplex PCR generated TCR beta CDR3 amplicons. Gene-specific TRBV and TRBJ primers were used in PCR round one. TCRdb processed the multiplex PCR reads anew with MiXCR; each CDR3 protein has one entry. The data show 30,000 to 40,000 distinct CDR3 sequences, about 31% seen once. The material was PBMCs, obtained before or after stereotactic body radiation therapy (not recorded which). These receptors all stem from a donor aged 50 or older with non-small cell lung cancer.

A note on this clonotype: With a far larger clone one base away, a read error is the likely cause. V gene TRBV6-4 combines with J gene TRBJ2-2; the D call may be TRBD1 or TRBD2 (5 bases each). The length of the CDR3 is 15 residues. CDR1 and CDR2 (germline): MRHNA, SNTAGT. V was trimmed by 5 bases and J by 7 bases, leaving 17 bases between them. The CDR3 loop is CASSHHPRGGGELFF. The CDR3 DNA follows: TGTGCCAGCAGTCACCACCCACGGGGCGGCGGGGAGCTGTTTTTT.

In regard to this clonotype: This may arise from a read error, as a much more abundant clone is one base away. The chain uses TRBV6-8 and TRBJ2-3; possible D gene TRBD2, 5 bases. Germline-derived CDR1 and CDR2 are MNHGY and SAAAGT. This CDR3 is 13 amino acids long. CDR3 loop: CASSAEAGDTHYF. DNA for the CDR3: TGTGCCAGCAGCGCGGAGGCCGGCGATACGCATTATTTT.

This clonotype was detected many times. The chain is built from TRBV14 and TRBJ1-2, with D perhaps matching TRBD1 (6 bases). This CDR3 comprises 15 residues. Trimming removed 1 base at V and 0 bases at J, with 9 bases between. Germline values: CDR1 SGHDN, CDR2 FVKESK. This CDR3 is CASSQVKGANYGYTF. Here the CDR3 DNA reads TGTGCCAGCAGCCAAGTAAAGGGGGCTAACTATGGCTACACCTTC.

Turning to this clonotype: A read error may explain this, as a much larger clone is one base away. Here the CDR3 DNA reads TGTGCCAGCAGCTTAAAGGGACGAAACATTCAGTACTTC. It is translated as CASSLKGRNIQYF. The chain couples TRBV7-9 to TRBJ2-4; D is possibly TRBD1 or TRBD2 (5 bases each). Between the trimmed V and J ends, which lost 2 bases and 6 bases, there was a span of 8 bases. Per the germline V gene, CDR1 is SEHNR and CDR2 is FQNEAQ (reference sequence). The CDR3 sequence is 13 residues long.

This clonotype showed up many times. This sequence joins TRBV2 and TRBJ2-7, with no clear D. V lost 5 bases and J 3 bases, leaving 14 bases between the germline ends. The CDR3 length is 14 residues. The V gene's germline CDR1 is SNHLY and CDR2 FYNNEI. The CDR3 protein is CASSKDTWSYEQYF. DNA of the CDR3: TGTGCCAGCAGTAAAGACACGTGGAGCTACGAGCAGTACTTC.

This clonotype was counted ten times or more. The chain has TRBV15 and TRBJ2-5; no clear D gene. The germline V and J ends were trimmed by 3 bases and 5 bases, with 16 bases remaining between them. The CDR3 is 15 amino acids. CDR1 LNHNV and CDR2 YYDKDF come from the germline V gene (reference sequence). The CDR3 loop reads CATSRDLEAGETQYF. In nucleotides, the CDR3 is TGTGCCACCAGCAGGGACCTAGAAGCTGGGGAGACCCAGTACTTC. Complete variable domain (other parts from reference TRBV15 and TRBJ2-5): DAMVIQNPRYQVTQFGKPVTLSCSQTLNHNVMYWYQQKSSQAPKLLFHYYDKDFNNEADTPDNFQSRRPNTSFCFLDIRSPGLGDTAMYLCATSRDLEAGETQYFGPGTRLLVL.

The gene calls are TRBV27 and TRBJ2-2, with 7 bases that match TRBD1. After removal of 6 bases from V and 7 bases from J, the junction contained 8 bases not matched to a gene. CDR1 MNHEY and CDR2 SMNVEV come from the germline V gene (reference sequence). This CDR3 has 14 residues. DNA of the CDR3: TGTGCCAGCAGGATAGACAGGGCTAACGGGGAGCTGTTTTTT. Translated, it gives CASRIDRANGELFF.

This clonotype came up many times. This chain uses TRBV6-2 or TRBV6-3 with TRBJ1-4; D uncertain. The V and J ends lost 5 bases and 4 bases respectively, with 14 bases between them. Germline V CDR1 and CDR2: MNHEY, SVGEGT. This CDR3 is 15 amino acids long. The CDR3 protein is CASSEISSVNEKLFF. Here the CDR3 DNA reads TGTGCCAGCAGTGAAATCTCGTCAGTTAATGAAAAACTGTTTTTT.

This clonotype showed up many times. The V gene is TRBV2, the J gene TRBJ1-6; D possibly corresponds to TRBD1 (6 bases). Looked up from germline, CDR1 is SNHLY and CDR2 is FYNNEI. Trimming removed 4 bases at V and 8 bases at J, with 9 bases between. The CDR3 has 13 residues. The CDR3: CASSGGADSPLHF. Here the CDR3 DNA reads TGTGCCAGCAGTGGGGGGGCGGATTCACCCCTCCACTTT.

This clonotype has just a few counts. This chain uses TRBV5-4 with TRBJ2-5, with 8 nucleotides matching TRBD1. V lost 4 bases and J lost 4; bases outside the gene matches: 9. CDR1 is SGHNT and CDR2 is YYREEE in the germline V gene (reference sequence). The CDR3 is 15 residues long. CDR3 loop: CASSTPGTGGETQYF. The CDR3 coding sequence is TGTGCCAGCAGCACCCCCGGGACAGGCGGAGAGACCCAGTACTTC.

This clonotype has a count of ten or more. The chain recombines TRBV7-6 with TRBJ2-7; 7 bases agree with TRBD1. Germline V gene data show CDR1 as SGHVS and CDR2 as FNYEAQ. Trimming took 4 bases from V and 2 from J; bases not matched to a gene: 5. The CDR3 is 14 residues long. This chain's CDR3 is CASSSNGQAYEQYF. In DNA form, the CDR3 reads TGTGCCAGCAGCTCCAATGGACAGGCCTACGAGCAGTACTTC.

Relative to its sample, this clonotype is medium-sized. The CDR3 loop reads CASSLGRGHTEAFF. CDR3 in DNA: TGTGCCAGCAGCTTAGGCAGGGGTCACACTGAAGCTTTCTTT. The chain has TRBV7-3 and TRBJ1-1; maybe TRBD1 (6 bases). Germline V lookup: CDR1 SGHTA, CDR2 FQGTGA. The V end was cut by 2 bases, the J end by 3 bases, with 10 bases between. The CDR3 is 14 amino acids. The complete variable domain, with remaining parts taken from reference TRBV7-3 and TRBJ1-1, reads GAGVSQTPSNKVTEKGKYVELRCDPISGHTALYWYRQSLGQGPEFLIYFQGTGAADDSGLPNDRFFAVRPEGSVSTLKIQRTERGDSAVYLCASSLGRGHTEAFFGQGTRLTVV.

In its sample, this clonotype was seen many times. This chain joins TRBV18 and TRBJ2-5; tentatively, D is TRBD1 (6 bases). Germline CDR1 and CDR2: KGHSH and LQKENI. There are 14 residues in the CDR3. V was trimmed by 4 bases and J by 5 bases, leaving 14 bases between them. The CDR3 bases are TGTGCCAGCTCACGAGCCAGGGGAGTGGAGACCCAGTACTTC. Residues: CASSRARGVETQYF.

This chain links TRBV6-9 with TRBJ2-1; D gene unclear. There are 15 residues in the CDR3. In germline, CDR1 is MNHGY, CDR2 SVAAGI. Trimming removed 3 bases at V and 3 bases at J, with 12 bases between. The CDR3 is CASSYSLGLYNEQFF. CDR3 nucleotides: TGTGCCAGCAGTTACTCCCTGGGTCTCTACAATGAGCAGTTCTTC.

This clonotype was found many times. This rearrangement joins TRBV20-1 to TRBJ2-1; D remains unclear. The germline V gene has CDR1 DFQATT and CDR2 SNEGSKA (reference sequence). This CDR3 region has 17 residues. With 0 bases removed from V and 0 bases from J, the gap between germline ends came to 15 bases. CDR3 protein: CSARDLRQASSYNEQFF. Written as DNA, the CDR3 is TGCAGTGCTAGAGATCTTCGGCAGGCTAGCTCCTACAATGAGCAGTTCTTC.

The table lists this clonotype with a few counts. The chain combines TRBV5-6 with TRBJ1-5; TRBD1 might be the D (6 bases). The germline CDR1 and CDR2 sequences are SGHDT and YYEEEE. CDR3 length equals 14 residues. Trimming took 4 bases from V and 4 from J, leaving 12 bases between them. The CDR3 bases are TGTGCCAGCAGCCTACAGGGTCTTAATCAGCCCCAGCATTTT. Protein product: CASSLQGLNQPQHF.

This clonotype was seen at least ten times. The DNA for the CDR3 is TGTGCCAGCAGCCTTGGGACAGGGGCCGCCTACGAGCAGTACTTC. This translates into CASSLGTGAAYEQYF. The V gene is TRBV3-1, the J gene TRBJ2-7; 10 bases fit TRBD1. CDR1 and CDR2 from the germline V gene are LGHDT and YNNKEL (reference sequence). This CDR3 contains 15 residues. V shed 4 bases, J shed 2 bases, and the junction held 5 bases outside the gene matches.

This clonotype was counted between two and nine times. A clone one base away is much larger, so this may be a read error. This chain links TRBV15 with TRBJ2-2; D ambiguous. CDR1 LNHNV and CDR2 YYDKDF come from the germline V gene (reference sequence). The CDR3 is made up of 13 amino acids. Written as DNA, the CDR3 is TGTACCACCAGCAGAGGTCAGACCGGGGAGCTGTTTTTT. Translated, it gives CTTSRGQTGELFF.

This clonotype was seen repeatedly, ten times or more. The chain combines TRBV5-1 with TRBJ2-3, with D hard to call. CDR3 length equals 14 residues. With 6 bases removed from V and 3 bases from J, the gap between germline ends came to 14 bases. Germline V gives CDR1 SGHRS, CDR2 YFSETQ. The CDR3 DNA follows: TGCGCCAGCATAATGGCGATTGAGACAGATACGCAGTATTTT. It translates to CASIMAIETDTQYF. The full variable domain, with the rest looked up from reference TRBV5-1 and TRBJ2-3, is KAGVTQTPRYLIKTRGQQVTLSCSPISGHRSVSWYQQTPGQGLQFLFEYFSETQRNKGNFPGRFSGRQFSNSRSEMNVSTLELGDSALYLCASIMAIETDTQYFGPGTRLTVL.

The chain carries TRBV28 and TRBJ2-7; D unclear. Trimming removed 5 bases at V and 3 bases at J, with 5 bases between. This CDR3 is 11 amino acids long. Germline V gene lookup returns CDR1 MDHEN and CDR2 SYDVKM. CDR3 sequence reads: CASSPGYEQYF. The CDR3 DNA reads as TGTGCCAGCAGTCCAGGCTACGAGCAGTACTTC.

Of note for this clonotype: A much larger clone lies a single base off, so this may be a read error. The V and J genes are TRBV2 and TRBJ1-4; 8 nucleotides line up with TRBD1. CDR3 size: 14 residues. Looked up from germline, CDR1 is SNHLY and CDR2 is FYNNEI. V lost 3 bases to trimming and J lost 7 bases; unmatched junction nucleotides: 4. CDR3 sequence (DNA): TGTGCCAGCAGTGAGGGACAGGTAGGTGAAAAACTGTTTTTT. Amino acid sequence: CASSEGQVGEKLFF.

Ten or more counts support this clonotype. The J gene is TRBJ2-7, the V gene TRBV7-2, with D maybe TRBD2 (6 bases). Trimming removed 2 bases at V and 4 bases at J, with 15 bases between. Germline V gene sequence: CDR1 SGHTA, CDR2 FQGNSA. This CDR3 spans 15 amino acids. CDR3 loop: CASSLLQEGLYEQYF. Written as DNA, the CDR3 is TGTGCCAGCAGCTTATTACAGGAGGGGCTTTACGAGCAGTACTTC.

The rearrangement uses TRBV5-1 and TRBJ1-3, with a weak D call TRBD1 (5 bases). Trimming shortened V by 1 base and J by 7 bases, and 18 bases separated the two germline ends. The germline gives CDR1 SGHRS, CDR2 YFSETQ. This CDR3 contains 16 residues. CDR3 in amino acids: CASSLSGKGRENTIYF. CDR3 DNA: TGCGCCAGCAGCTTGTCGGGAAAGGGGCGCGAGAACACCATATATTTT. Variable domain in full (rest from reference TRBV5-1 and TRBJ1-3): KAGVTQTPRYLIKTRGQQVTLSCSPISGHRSVSWYQQTPGQGLQFLFEYFSETQRNKGNFPGRFSGRQFSNSRSEMNVSTLELGDSALYLCASSLSGKGRENTIYFGEGSWLTVV.

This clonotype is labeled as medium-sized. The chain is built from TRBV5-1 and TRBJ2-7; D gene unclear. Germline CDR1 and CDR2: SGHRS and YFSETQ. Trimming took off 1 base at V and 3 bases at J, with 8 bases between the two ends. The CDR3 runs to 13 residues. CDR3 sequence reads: CASSLSPDYEQYF. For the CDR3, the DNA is TGCGCCAGCAGCTTGTCCCCGGACTACGAGCAGTACTTC.

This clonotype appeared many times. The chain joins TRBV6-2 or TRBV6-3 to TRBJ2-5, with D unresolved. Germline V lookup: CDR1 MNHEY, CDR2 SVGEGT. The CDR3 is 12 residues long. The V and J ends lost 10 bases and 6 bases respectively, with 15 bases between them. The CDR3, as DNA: TGTGCCACCCTCTCTGATGGGAAGACCCAGTACTTC. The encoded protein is CATLSDGKTQYF.

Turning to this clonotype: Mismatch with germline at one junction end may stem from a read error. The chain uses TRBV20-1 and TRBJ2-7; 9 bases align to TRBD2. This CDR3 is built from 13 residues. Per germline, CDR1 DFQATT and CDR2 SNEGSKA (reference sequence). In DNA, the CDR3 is TGCAGTGCTAGGAATAGCGGGGGCTACGAGAAGTACTTC. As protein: CSARNSGGYEKYF.

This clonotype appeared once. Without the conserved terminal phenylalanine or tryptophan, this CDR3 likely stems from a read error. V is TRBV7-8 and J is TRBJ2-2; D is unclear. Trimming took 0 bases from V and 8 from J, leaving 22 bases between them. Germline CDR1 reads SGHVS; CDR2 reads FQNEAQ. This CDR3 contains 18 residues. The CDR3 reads CASSLAASVQPKVGELFS. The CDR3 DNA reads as TGTGCCAGCAGCTTAGCGGCCTCAGTACAGCCAAAGGTTGGGGAGCTGTTTTCT.

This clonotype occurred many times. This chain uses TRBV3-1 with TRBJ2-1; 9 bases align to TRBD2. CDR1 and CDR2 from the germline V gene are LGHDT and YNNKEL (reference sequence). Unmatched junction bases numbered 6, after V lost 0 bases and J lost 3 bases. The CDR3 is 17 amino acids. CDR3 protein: CASSQETLAGIYNEQFF. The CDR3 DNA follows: TGTGCCAGCAGCCAAGAAACCCTAGCGGGGATCTACAATGAGCAGTTCTTC.

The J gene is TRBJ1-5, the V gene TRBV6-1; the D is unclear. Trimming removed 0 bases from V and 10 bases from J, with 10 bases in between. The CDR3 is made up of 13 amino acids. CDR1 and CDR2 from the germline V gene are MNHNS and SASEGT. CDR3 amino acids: CASSEALQYPQHF. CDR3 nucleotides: TGTGCCAGCAGTGAAGCGCTTCAGTATCCCCAGCATTTT.

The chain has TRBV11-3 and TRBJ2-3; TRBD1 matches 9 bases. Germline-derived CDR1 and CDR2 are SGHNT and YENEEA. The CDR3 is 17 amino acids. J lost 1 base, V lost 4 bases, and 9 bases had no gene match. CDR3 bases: TGTGCCAGCAGCTACGGGACAGGGAGAGTCCGCACAGATACGCAGTATTTT. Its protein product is CASSYGTGRVRTDTQYF.